The rows below give T cell receptor beta chains drawn from one sample of a study of T cells after yellow fever vaccination. One entry per CDR3 protein results from TCRdb running MiXCR on the 5' RACE reads. The data contain 620,000 or so distinct CDR3 sequences, around 16% of them singletons. The material was PBMCs, obtained less than 6 days after the first yellow fever vaccination. The source of these receptors is a man aged 18-30 years who received the YFV17D yellow fever vaccine. Both conserved end residues are part of each CDR3. The D gene is left open where the match is weak. For some rows the clone size is stated as once, few or many, or as a class when expanded; others skip it.

d_call | clone_size | j_call | v_call | cdr3_aa | cdr3_nt
TRBD1 | few | TRBJ2-7 | TRBV6-5 | CASSYPRTGSYEQYF | TGTGCCAGCAGTTACCCCCGGACAGGATCCTACGAGCAGTACTTC
NA | few | TRBJ2-5 | TRBV7-2 | CASSLQAAQETQYF | TGTGCCAGCAGCTTACAAGCGGCCCAAGAGACCCAGTACTTC
TRBD2 | NA | TRBJ2-7 | TRBV27 | CASSRWTSGLDEQYF | TGTGCCAGCAGTCGATGGACTAGCGGCCTTGACGAGCAGTACTTC
NA | NA | TRBJ1-5 | TRBV6-9 | CASRGQPQHF | TGTGCCAGCAGGGGACAGCCCCAGCATTTT
TRBD2 | few | TRBJ2-5 | TRBV9 | CASSPGLALTYQETQYF | TGTGCCAGCAGCCCGGGACTAGCGCTGACGTACCAAGAGACCCAGTACTTC
NA | few | TRBJ2-6 | TRBV11-2 | CASSLEIRHLMGPSGANVLTF | TGTGCCAGCAGCTTAGAAATCCGACACCTTATGGGACCCTCTGGGGCCAACGTCCTGACTTTC
TRBD2 | NA | TRBJ2-5 | TRBV5-5 | CASSWALSAGYGETQYF | TGTGCCAGCAGCTGGGCACTTTCAGCGGGGTACGGAGAGACCCAGTACTTC
TRBD1 | NA | TRBJ1-5 | TRBV19 | CATTHRGQGLYQPQHF | TGTGCCACCACCCACCGGGGACAGGGGCTGTATCAGCCCCAGCATTTT
TRBD1 | NA | TRBJ1-1 | TRBV5-6 | CASNIGQARAFF | TGTGCCAGCAACATCGGACAGGCGAGAGCTTTCTTT
NA | many | TRBJ2-2 | TRBV20-1 | CSASNPTGELFF | TGCAGTGCCTCTAACCCCACCGGGGAGCTGTTTTTT
NA | NA | TRBJ2-6 | TRBV7-9 | CASSIGSGANVLTF | TGTGCCAGCAGCATTGGCTCTGGGGCCAACGTCCTGACTTTC
TRBD2 | few | TRBJ2-1 | TRBV2 | CATLTSGGAWTYNEQFF | TGTGCCACATTAACTAGCGGGGGGGCCTGGACCTACAATGAGCAGTTCTTC
NA | NA | TRBJ2-5 | TRBV11-2 | CASSLDLMVGETQYF | TGTGCCAGCAGCTTAGATCTCATGGTTGGGGAGACCCAGTACTTC
NA | few | TRBJ2-5 | TRBV18 | CASSHVTPGPSQETQYF | TGTGCCAGCTCGCACGTCACGCCGGGACCCTCACAAGAGACCCAGTACTTC
NA | NA | TRBJ2-7 | TRBV12-5 | CASGLTGTESYEQYF | TGTGCTAGTGGTTTAACCGGGACGGAGTCCTACGAGCAGTACTTC
NA | NA | TRBJ1-4 | TRBV6-1 | CASSETGRTNEKLFF | TGTGCCAGCAGTGAAACCGGGAGAACTAATGAAAAACTGTTTTTT
TRBD2 | NA | TRBJ2-2 | TRBV7-3 | CASRAGANTGELFF | TGTGCCAGCAGAGCGGGGGCGAACACCGGGGAGCTGTTTTTT
NA | NA | TRBJ1-1 | TRBV6-2/TRBV6-3 | CASSLKLTEAFF | TGTGCCAGCAGTTTGAAGCTCACTGAAGCTTTCTTT
NA | NA | TRBJ2-3 | TRBV5-1 | CASSPQDPSLADTQYF | TGCGCCAGCAGCCCACAAGACCCCTCTCTCGCAGATACGCAGTATTTT
TRBD1 | NA | TRBJ2-1 | TRBV6-5 | CASSYPWTGDNEQFF | TGTGCCAGCAGTTACCCGTGGACAGGAGACAATGAGCAGTTCTTC
NA | NA | TRBJ2-7 | TRBV19 | CASSISGLSYEQYF | TGTGCCAGTAGTATCTCTGGACTCTCCTACGAGCAGTACTTC
NA | NA | TRBJ2-1 | TRBV14 | CASSPLGGSRQFF | TGTGCCAGCAGCCCGCTAGGGGGGTCAAGGCAGTTCTTC
TRBD1 | few | TRBJ1-1 | TRBV29-1 | CSVEGVGTENTEAFF | TGCAGCGTTGAGGGGGTCGGGACAGAAAACACTGAAGCTTTCTTT
NA | NA | TRBJ2-1 | TRBV7-9 | CASSFKDEQFF | TGTGCCAGCAGCTTTAAGGATGAGCAGTTCTTC
TRBD1 | few | TRBJ2-7 | TRBV12-3/TRBV12-4 | CASSGTGLWQYF | TGTGCCAGCAGTGGGACAGGGTTGTGGCAGTACTTC
TRBD2 | NA | TRBJ2-5 | TRBV9 | CASSASRSGGARDETQYF | TGTGCCAGCAGCGCCTCCCGGAGCGGGGGCGCTCGGGATGAGACCCAGTACTTC
NA | NA | TRBJ1-1 | TRBV5-1 | CASSFTPEQGKAFF | TGCGCCAGCAGCTTCACCCCGGAGCAGGGCAAAGCTTTCTTT
NA | NA | TRBJ2-1 | TRBV7-3 | CASSWGTEQFF | TGTGCCAGCAGCTGGGGGACAGAGCAGTTCTTC
NA | NA | TRBJ2-5 | TRBV10-3 | CAISESRQGGETQYF | TGTGCCATCAGTGAGTCAAGACAGGGAGGAGAGACCCAGTACTTC
NA | NA | TRBJ1-1 | TRBV20-1 | CSAPGTRRTEAFF | TGCAGTGCCCCTGGGACACGGCGCACTGAAGCTTTCTTT
NA | NA | TRBJ2-4 | TRBV5-1 | CASSTQGIGKNIQYF | TGCGCCAGCAGCACGCAGGGTATAGGCAAAAACATTCAGTACTTC
NA | NA | TRBJ2-1 | TRBV19 | CASKFRGQNNEQFF | TGTGCCAGTAAATTCAGGGGTCAAAACAATGAGCAGTTCTTC
NA | NA | TRBJ2-7 | TRBV5-1 | CASSSRTQGTYEQYF | TGCGCCAGCAGCTCAAGGACGCAGGGTACCTACGAGCAGTACTTC
TRBD1 | once | TRBJ2-7 | TRBV5-4 | CASSLGQGLPRDEQYF | TGTGCCAGCAGCTTGGGACAGGGATTACCCCGGGACGAGCAGTACTTC
NA | many | TRBJ2-5 | TRBV27 | CASSSSWNTGKTQYF | TGTGCCAGCAGTTCGAGTTGGAATACTGGAAAGACCCAGTACTTC
NA | NA | TRBJ1-2 | TRBV5-1 | CASSLLVGANYGYTF | TGCGCCAGCAGCTTACTGGTGGGAGCTAACTATGGCTACACCTTC
NA | few | TRBJ2-3 | TRBV7-9 | CASSPQRGGPTTDTQYF | TGTGCCAGCAGCCCCCAACGCGGGGGCCCTACCACAGATACGCAGTATTTT
NA | NA | TRBJ2-7 | TRBV5-5 | CASIQGYEQYF | TGTGCCAGCATACAGGGCTACGAGCAGTACTTC
TRBD2 | NA | TRBJ2-5 | TRBV6-2/TRBV6-3 | CASSYFRLAGAQETQYF | TGTGCCAGCAGTTATTTCCGACTAGCGGGGGCACAAGAGACCCAGTACTTC
TRBD1 | few | TRBJ2-1 | TRBV7-2 | CASSPFRQGRQGEQFF | TGTGCCAGCAGCCCCTTTCGACAGGGGAGGCAGGGTGAGCAGTTCTTC
NA | NA | TRBJ1-5 | TRBV25-1 | CASMGQGRNQPQHF | TGTGCCAGCATGGGGCAGGGGCGGAATCAGCCCCAGCATTTT
TRBD2 | few | TRBJ2-3 | TRBV6-2/TRBV6-3 | CASILAGDRDTQYF | TGTGCCAGCATACTAGCGGGGGACCGGGATACGCAGTATTTT
NA | NA | TRBJ1-2 | TRBV29-1 | CSVYPTSGTFYGYTF | TGCAGCGTTTACCCTACCTCAGGGACCTTTTATGGCTACACCTTC
NA | NA | TRBJ2-3 | TRBV11-2 | CASSLGVTTDTQYF | TGTGCCAGCAGCTTAGGCGTCACCACAGATACGCAGTATTTT
NA | NA | TRBJ2-1 | TRBV10-3 | CAISESRGRDNEQFF | TGTGCCATCAGTGAGTCGAGGGGGAGAGACAATGAGCAGTTCTTC
NA | NA | TRBJ1-6 | TRBV5-4 | CASSSDIRSSYNSPLHF | TGTGCCAGCAGCTCGGACATCCGGAGCTCCTATAATTCACCCCTCCACTTT
TRBD2 | few | TRBJ2-3 | TRBV4-3 | CASSQANSGGLDTQYF | TGCGCCAGCAGCCAGGCTAATAGCGGGGGTTTGGATACGCAGTATTTT
TRBD2 | NA | TRBJ2-2 | TRBV4-1 | CASSQASGYGGELFF | TGCGCCAGCAGCCAAGCTAGCGGTTACGGCGGGGAGCTGTTTTTT